This note documents a single T cell receptor beta chain sequence. After extraction with the RNeasy kit, about 0.5 to 1 ug of the RNA was reverse transcribed using random hexamers. TCRdb recomputed calls from the immunoSEQ multiplex PCR reads with MiXCR, one row per CDR3 protein. The data contain 100,000 to 150,000 distinct CDR3 sequences, 90% to 95% of them seen just once; the ten biggest clones take up over 0.065%. This sample is drawn from a study of CD8 T cells in Susac syndrome. With V trimmed by 6 bases and J by 5 bases, 3 bases remained unmatched. The CDR3 sequence is 12 residues long. Germline V CDR1 and CDR2: SQVTM, ANQGSEA.

Sequencing was performed on CD4+ T cells from PBMCs. The clonotype comes from a human donor in good health. This rearrangement joins TRBV29-1 to TRBJ1-4, with 7 bases matching TRBD1. The CDR3 is CSVAGGNEKLFF. The CDR3 DNA reads TGCAGCGTCGCAGGGGGGAATGAAAAACTGTTTTTT. The whole variable domain, filled in from reference TRBV29-1 and TRBJ1-4, reads SAVISQKPSRDICQRGTSLTIQCQVDSQVTMMFWYRQQPGQSLTLIATANQGSEATYESGFVIDKFPISRPNLTFSTLTVSNMSPEDSSIYLCSVAGGNEKLFFGSGTQLSVL.